This T cell receptor beta chain is from a study of cytomegalovirus exposure and HLA in healthy donors listed by TCRdb under 2017. With regard to the full study: In an earlier analysis of fewer than 750 of the donors, 276 Gb of sequence data and 95 million to 130 million unique TCR beta sequences from about 190 million T cells were reported. An early release covering some 640 HLA-typed donors comprised around 300 gigabases of sequencing data and 85 million to 100 million unique TCR sequences. Of the 398 genotyped donors, roughly 76% were placed in the genetic ancestry cluster associated with self-reported Caucasian donors. The aim of the study was to test whether cataloging public T cell receptors could identify signatures of past pathogen exposure. The study used immunosequencing to profile the T cell repertoires of approximately 630 subjects and linked those repertoires to cytomegalovirus serostatus. In addition to the first cohort of roughly 700 subjects, a separate validation cohort of 120 different subjects was used. High-throughput TCR immunosequencing, statistical association of individual TCRs with disease status, and machine learning were combined to predict cytomegalovirus infection status. A later analysis re-analyzed previously published TCR beta repertoires from roughly 600 donors and added high-resolution HLA genotyping to study TCR occurrence patterns. In the later analysis, no new phenotypic data were used to find candidate immune exposures; instead, reliance was placed on TCR beta sequences and their occurrence across donors. To decide whether each TCR beta V gene segment behaved as functional or pseudogenic, an earlier analysis of some 600 of the donors relied on high-throughput TCR beta sequencing. Alongside the repertoire data, information on donor age, sex, ethnicity and CMV serostatus was compiled. In a later genetic analysis, genome-wide SNP genotypes for about 55% of the roughly 700 donors were used, and that subset was treated as a discovery cohort. All discovery cohort repertoires had been generated on a single sequencing platform. Class I and class II HLA loci were covered by the typing at four-digit resolution. The number of donors typed differed by locus, with about 629-630 for A, B, C, DRB1 and DQB1, roughly 550 for DQA1, about 610 for DPA1, and 472 for DPB1. About five DR-DQ haplotypes were handled as single units for association and clustering because linkage in the cohort was strong. On average, around 240,000 unique TCR beta nucleotide sequences were sequenced per donor among 300 to 500 genotyped donors of the cohort, with roughly 18% of those sequences being non-productive. Study-level results and caveats: Specific HLA alleles were associated with more than 15,000 TCR beta sequences at a false discovery rate of 0.05 in a later analysis. According to a later analysis, most CMV-associated TCR beta chains appeared to be HLA-restricted, and the HLA associations seemed to be driven largely by CMV exposure. The study gave a list of 150 to 200 TCR beta chains associated with cytomegalovirus. The sequencing pipeline was judged likely to have produced a cluster of highly shared sequence variants as a technical artifact. According to a later analysis, parvovirus B19, influenza, CMV and Epstein-Barr virus appeared linked to several top co-occurrence clusters. Broadly in line with IMGT annotations, most TCR beta V segments showed up in productive rearrangements about 87% or about 30% of the time in an earlier analysis of approximately 640 of the donors. In vitro tests confirmed that a few of the cytomegalovirus-associated TCR beta chains recognize cytomegalovirus antigens. According to the authors, the approach could potentially be generalized to other disease states and immunological phenotypes. A further reported finding was that TCR beta sequences accurately predicted the HLA-A and HLA-B alleles for most subjects in the first cohort. Only TCR beta chains were sequenced in this cohort, and the absence of alpha or paired-chain data limited detectable features. The classifier was reported to diagnose cytomegalovirus status with high specificity and sensitivity in both the original cohort and the validation cohort. A later analysis found that TCR association rates varied across HLA loci, with DRB1 alleles showing the most associated TCRs and HLA-C alleles the fewest. The presence/absence analyses assumed that sequencing depth was roughly uniform across donors, and that assumption may not be true. When HLA alleles, especially DR and DQ, strongly co-occurred, attributing TCR associations to individual alleles was difficult. In a later genetic analysis, fewer N-insertions in productive TCRs were reported among donors in an Asian-associated ancestry cluster than the approximately 710-donor mean. Because counts were too low, some 17 rarely observed V segments, including chromosome 9 orphons, were excluded from the earlier analysis of roughly 580 of the donors. Because HLA typing was unavailable for some donors at each locus, only the typed subset was used in association tests. The 87-base-pair reads could not distinguish some IMGT-functional V segments, including TRBV6-2 and TRBV6-3, so those segments were excluded. While some public TCRs were present in many individuals, most TCR sequences turned up only very rarely across donors. A later analysis found that HLA-associated TCR beta chains were more clonally expanded and had lower generation probabilities than equally common non-associated chains. An association between a missense DCLRE1C variant and V-gene and J-gene trimming of TCR beta chains was found in a later genetic analysis and replicated in an independent cohort. Immune exposure information for the cohort was limited to CMV serostatus. Correlated functional status among segregating V segments might be attributable to linkage disequilibrium, but an unknown experimental factor could not be ruled out.

Relative to germline, V is 1 base shorter and J is 2 bases shorter, with 10 bases between their ends. The CDR3 spans 15 residues, from the cysteine through the phenylalanine. The entry retains the CDR3 DNA only, 45 bases that are in frame from base 1. Reading the germline V gene gives CDR1 SGHAT and CDR2 FQNNGV. In total, roughly 670 healthy bone marrow donors made up the cohort. Cohort members were all nominally healthy when sampled, although unrecorded immune exposures were likely present. The donor was CMV seropositive and was included in the group of some 290 seropositive cohort members. A peripheral blood sample was provided by each donor, and peripheral blood mononuclear cells were used for TCR beta sequencing. Genomic DNA extraction from the blood cell samples was performed with the Qiagen DNeasy Blood Extraction Kit. Concerning this clone: Its specific antigen is unknown. Per-base qualities were not stored, and no clone one base away is much larger.

Libraries were built with the immunoSEQ multiplex PCR assay. The multiplex PCR relied on a mix of 60 forward primers for TCR Vbeta segments and 13 reverse primers for TCR Jbeta segments. Amplification of the CDR3 region of rearranged TCR beta genes was performed with a multiplex PCR assay on genomic DNA. On the Illumina HiSeq System, the amplified TCR beta libraries were sequenced as 87-base-pair reads. The study's own analysis went as follows. A later analysis tallied roughly 78 million unique TCR beta chains across the 666 repertoires, and about 12 million of those chains were shared by two or more donors. Raw reads were error-corrected and collapsed into unique sequences with a nearest-neighbor algorithm that merged closely related sequences to remove PCR and sequencing errors. To assign V, D and J gene segments, CDR3 sequences were aligned to IMGT reference sequences. For a sequence to be retained, a match of at least six nucleotides to both a V gene segment and a J gene segment was required. Rearrangements were classified as productive when the CDR3 lacked stop codons and remained in frame with V and J, and all other rearrangements were classified as non-productive. CDR3 was defined by IMGT convention, running from the second conserved V-encoded cysteine to the conserved J-encoded phenylalanine. Sequences without an unambiguous match to a single V gene segment were excluded from the earlier analysis of a few hundred of the donors. In an earlier analysis of 450 to 700 of the donors, V segments were called functional above 56.7% productive rearrangements and were called segregating when the between-donor standard deviation exceeded 5%. A statistical classification framework was built for diagnosing cytomegalovirus status from the catalog of TCR beta chain sequences. V and J gene assignment, in a later analysis, came from comparing TCR nucleotide sequences with IMGT/GENE-DB human TR gene sequences. A later analysis assigned CDR3 sequences and most-parsimonious VDJ recombination scenarios with the TCRdist pipeline. In a later analysis, every TCR beta chain was defined by the combination of its CDR3 amino acid sequence and its V-gene family, and reads without a unique V-gene family were dropped. As a way to deal with suspected cross-contamination and a sequencing artifact, a later analysis dropped 640 or so nucleotide sequences that were highly shared and had low generation probability. A later analysis calculated a clonal expansion index for each public chain from normalized within-repertoire ranks of inferred template counts. In a later analysis, generation probabilities were computed with a VDJ recombination model fitted to out-of-frame rearrangements, and the resulting probabilities were checked against IGoR. Hypergeometric tests were used in a later analysis to score TCR-TCR, TCR-HLA and TCR-CMV co-occurrence, with a repertoire-size bias correction applied to the TCR pairs. False discovery rates were estimated in a later analysis by permuting HLA or CMV assignments 20 times. In a later analysis, co-occurring TCRs were grouped using DBSCAN, and TCRdist sequence similarity was added for clustering within HLA-allele-positive subsets. For co-occurrence clustering, repertoires with fewer than 30,000 or more than 120,000 public chains were excluded, along with roughly 5 repertoires with anomalous nucleotide sharing. TCRdb obtained this table from immuneACCESS and retained in-frame rearrangements with V and J assigned. These tables miss some clones; where compared with another copy, unresolved V genes account for less than half of the shortfall, and the remainder is unexplained. V and J calls and clone size are given by that table; D and trimming were obtained from the DNA. For this sample the table gives about 110,000 clones, of which 76% were detected only once. 10% to 15% of the sample rests with the top ten.

The receptor was isolated from a man between 25 and 39 years old in good health and CMV-seropositive. Sequencing was done on a sample of PBMCs. Recombination joined TRBV11-2 with TRBJ2-3, with TRBD1 tentatively as D gene (6 bases match). In nucleotide form, the sequence is TGTGCCAGCAGCTTAGTCGGGGACAACACAGATACGCAGTATTTT. Its amino acids are CASSLVGDNTDTQYF.